A selection of T cell receptor beta chains follows, all from one sample in a study. One entry per CDR3 protein results from TCRdb running MiXCR on the RT-PCR reads. The sample lists fewer than 800,000 distinct CDR3 sequences, 14% seen once, with 3% to 4.5% in the top ten. The material sequenced was memory CD4+ T cells from blood. These receptors were obtained from a female donor in good health, serving as a healthy control. The CDR3 runs from the conserved cysteine through the conserved F or W. Each record gives: CDR3 DNA, CDR3 protein, clone size, V gene, D gene, J gene. The D gene is left open where the match is weak. Clone size is not always given. Where it is, it says once, few, many or a class for expanded clones.

TGTGCCTGGAGTCCGACCCTCGAGTCCCTCCACTTT CAWSPTLESLHF few TRBV30 . TRBJ1-6
TGTGCCAGCACTCAAACAGAGATAAGGACAGTTGGCCAGTACTTC CASTQTEIRTVGQYF . TRBV21-1 . TRBJ2-5
TGTGCCATCAGTGAACGGGCCTTCTCCTACAATGAGCAGTTCTTC CAISERAFSYNEQFF . TRBV10-3 . TRBJ2-1
TGTGCCAGCAGCCAATTGCTGGCCAGGGAAGTTGACGAGCAGTACTTC CASSQLLAREVDEQYF many TRBV4-2 . TRBJ2-7
TGTGCCAGCAGCCAAACCCCCCTAGCGGGAGCACACGAGCAGTACTTC CASSQTPLAGAHEQYF . TRBV3-1 TRBD2 TRBJ2-7
TGTGCCAGCAGCCCGGGACTAGCGGGAGGCGACCCCCAAGAGACCCAGTACTTC CASSPGLAGGDPQETQYF few TRBV5-8 TRBD2 TRBJ2-5
TGTGCCACCAGCACCAGCGGGGGGGCTTACAATGAGCAGTTCTTC CATSTSGGAYNEQFF few TRBV15 TRBD2 TRBJ2-1
TGTGCCAGCAGTTATAAATGGGGGCAGGGGGCGATGGGAACGCAGTATTTT CASSYKWGQGAMGTQYF many TRBV6-5 TRBD1 TRBJ2-3
TGCAGTGCTTGGACCACAGCGGGGGAGCAGTACTTC CSAWTTAGEQYF many TRBV20-1 TRBD2 TRBJ2-7
TGTGCCAGCAGCGTAGACTGGAGCGTGGGAGAGACCCAGTACTTC CASSVDWSVGETQYF few TRBV9 . TRBJ2-5
TGTGCCAGCAGCCGGGCAGCCTATGGCTACACCTTC CASSRAAYGYTF . TRBV28 . TRBJ1-2
TGCGCCAGCAGCTTGGCGGGAGACGGCTACAATGAGCAGTTCTTC CASSLAGDGYNEQFF few TRBV5-1 . TRBJ2-1
TGTGCCAGCAGTCGCGGATTAGGCCAAACCTACGAGCAGTACTTC CASSRGLGQTYEQYF few TRBV7-2 . TRBJ2-7
TGTGCCAGCAGCTTAGGAGGGACTTACGACTATGGCTACACCTTC CASSLGGTYDYGYTF few TRBV7-2 . TRBJ1-2
TGTGCCAGCACCTATACAGCGGGAGTCTACAATGAGCAGTTCTTC CASTYTAGVYNEQFF . TRBV2 TRBD2 TRBJ2-1
TGTGCCAGCAGTTCGAGGGACAGGGGGACAGATACGCAGTATTTT CASSSRDRGTDTQYF . TRBV27 TRBD1 TRBJ2-3
TGCAGCGTTAGGGGGGGGGCCCACGAGCAGTACTTC CSVRGGAHEQYF many TRBV29-1 . TRBJ2-7
TGTGCCAGCAGTTCCTCACGTGGTTTGAAGCAGGTTGAAAAACTGTTTTTT CASSSSRGLKQVEKLFF . TRBV6-5 . TRBJ1-4
TGCAGTGCGGAAAGGACAGGGCAAGAGACCCAGTACTTC CSAERTGQETQYF once TRBV20-1 TRBD1 TRBJ2-5
TGTGCCAGCAGTCCAAGGGGGGGAGGGGGTAGCAATCAGCCCCAGCATTTT CASSPRGGGGSNQPQHF many TRBV6-5 . TRBJ1-5
TGTGCCAGCAGCCAAGACAGGCAGAACTATGGCTACACCTTC CASSQDRQNYGYTF . TRBV3-1 . TRBJ1-2
TGCGCCAGCAGCTTGACAGCTACTTCGATGAACACTGAAGCTTTCTTT CASSLTATSMNTEAFF . TRBV5-1 . TRBJ1-1
TGCAGCGCCACGGGACTAGCGGGAGCAGTCAATGAGCAGTTCTTC CSATGLAGAVNEQFF few TRBV29-1 TRBD2 TRBJ2-1
TGTGCCAGCAGCCGACCTATAGCGGGAGGGGGCACCGGGGAGCTGTTTTTT CASSRPIAGGGTGELFF few TRBV4-2 TRBD2 TRBJ2-2
TGTGCCAGCAGCTCCAGGACGGGGCGAGGAAACACCATATATTTT CASSSRTGRGNTIYF . TRBV7-2 . TRBJ1-3
TGTGCCAGCAGCTTAGAGCGAGGGCCTGTGCGGCAGTACTTC CASSLERGPVRQYF few TRBV7-2 . TRBJ2-7
TGTGCCAGCAGCTCCCAAGCGGAGGCAGGATCTTATGGCTACACCTTC CASSSQAEAGSYGYTF many TRBV7-9 . TRBJ1-2
TGTGCCAGCAGCGCAGGGGACAATCAGCCCCAGCATTTT CASSAGDNQPQHF . TRBV12-3/TRBV12-4 . TRBJ1-5
TGTGCCAGCATGGTGGGACAGGGGGAATCTGAAGCTTTCTTT CASMVGQGESEAFF . TRBV25-1 TRBD1 TRBJ1-1
TGCAGTGCTAGGGAGACAGGGGCGCCGTTAAAAGGCGGCGGCTACACCTTC CSARETGAPLKGGGYTF . TRBV20-1 TRBD1 TRBJ1-2
TGCGCCAGCAGCCCGGGACAGCAAAACTATGGCTACACCTTC CASSPGQQNYGYTF . TRBV5-1 TRBD1 TRBJ1-2
TGTGCCAGCAGCCTGACCGGGCCGCTCTATGGCTACACCTTC CASSLTGPLYGYTF . TRBV6-5 . TRBJ1-2
TGCAGTGCTAGAGAGGCAAACGGACAGATCTATGGCTACACCTTC CSAREANGQIYGYTF . TRBV20-1 . TRBJ1-2
TGCGCCAGCAGCCGGACCCCGGGACAGAACTACGAGCAGTACTTC CASSRTPGQNYEQYF . TRBV5-1 TRBD1 TRBJ2-7
TGCAGTGCTAGATCGGGACGGCGGCGCTTCTTC CSARSGRRRFF many TRBV20-1 . TRBJ2-1
TGTGCCAGCAGTTACTCGTTCGTATCAGGGAACGGCTACACCTTC CASSYSFVSGNGYTF many TRBV6-5 . TRBJ1-2
TGTGCCAGCAGGGCTAGCGGGGCGGGGTGGTCGAATGAGCAGTTCTTC CASRASGAGWSNEQFF few TRBV6-2/TRBV6-3 TRBD2 TRBJ2-1
TGCGCCAGCAGCTTGGCCCAGGCCTGGGGAAACGAGCAGTACTTC CASSLAQAWGNEQYF . TRBV5-1 . TRBJ2-7
TGTGCCAGCAGCCCCGGGACTAGCTACACCGGGGAGCTGTTTTTT CASSPGTSYTGELFF . TRBV7-2 TRBD2 TRBJ2-2
TGTGCCAGCAGCTTACTAGGGACCCCAGGAAACACCATATATTTT CASSLLGTPGNTIYF few TRBV7-6 . TRBJ1-3